This TCR beta chain was identified in a study of Ad26.COV2.S vaccination and SARS-CoV-2 variants. Documented treatment: roughly 20 received Ad26.COV2.S at low or high dose, single or two shots; about 5 received placebo; per-sample allocation not given. Day 63 after the first vaccine or placebo injection was the time point for sampling. The trim removed 4 bases at V and 5 bases at J, leaving 5 bases unmatched. CDR1 is LGHNA, CDR2 YSLEER, per germline. The CDR3 sequence is 14 residues long. Data came from immunoSEQ multiplex PCR; TCRdb stores just in-frame clones and leaves some out. The data hold about 480,000 clones, with around 85% observed a single time. This clone was observed once.

Sample: peripheral blood, taken in a trial of Ad26.COV2.S vaccine versus placebo. The clonotype comes from a person aged 18-65 years who received the Ad26.COV2.S COVID-19 vaccine or a placebo. The chain recombines TRBV4-3 with TRBJ1-1, with 9 bases matching TRBD1. In DNA, the CDR3 is TGCGCCAGCAGCCTGGGACAGGGAAGGACTGAAGCTTTCTTT. Protein: CASSLGQGRTEAFF.